This TCR beta chain was captured in a study of blood T cells in healthy people across ages (dated by TCRdb to the mid-2010s). For the wider study: Template switching captured roughly one uniquely barcoded TCR beta cDNA molecule per two T cells in model experiments. The donors were divided into four age groups: young (average around 16 years), middle-aged (about 40), aged (approximately 62) and long-lived (approximately 74). To avoid experimental bias, donors of different ages were randomly spread across the sequencing lanes. The study measured age-related changes in TCR beta repertoire diversity using deep sequencing normalized with unique cDNA molecular identifiers. The study analyzed two additional independent replicas of 1 million unique cDNA reads from the same blood draw for two donors, one aged 18 to 29 and one aged 80 or older. On the study overall, not on this receptor specifically: Compared with the aged group, the long-lived group had more naive CD4+ T cells, fewer expanded clones and increased TCR diversity, suggesting age selection. The CMV infection status of donors was not known, potentially confounding age-related changes in expanded clonotypes. Observed TCR beta diversity per million T cells fell roughly linearly with age, and a significant reduction was already apparent by age around 40. Total diversity estimates from one million sequenced T cells were considered lower bounds and underestimates. Since profiling was done on bulk unsorted PBMCs, naive and antigen-experienced compartments could not be conclusively compared. Observed TCR beta diversity correlated strongly with the percentage of naive T cells measured by flow cytometry.

In this sample, this clonotype turned up many times. Its antigen target is currently unknown. No clone much larger than this one lies a single base away; base qualities are absent. Systemically healthy Caucasian individuals from Russia, roughly 40 in total and aged about 6 to 95 years, were included as donors. Each donor gave 8 to 10 milliliters of peripheral blood, collected into EDTA-treated Vacutainer tubes. Ficoll-Paque density-gradient centrifugation was used to isolate PBMCs, with at least 6.5 million per sample. Total RNA was extracted from PBMCs with Trizol reagent, with at least 5.5 micrograms obtained per sample. Naive CD45RAhigh/CD27high T cell percentages were measured by flow cytometry on a PBMC aliquot from every donor. Library construction relied on 5' RACE. TCRdb lists the instrument as Illumina HiSeq 2500. A second PCR of roughly 7 to 11 cycles was performed with a sample-barcoded 5' primer and a J-beta primer mix. A template-switch 5' adaptor carrying 12 random nucleotides introduced a unique molecular identifier onto each TCR beta cDNA molecule. Each sample yielded at least 3 million CDR3-containing paired-end reads. All of the RNA was converted into first-strand cDNA using the Mint cDNA synthesis kit, with a TRBC-specific oligonucleotide serving as the primer. After uracil-DNA glycosylase treatment, a first 18-cycle PCR used universal primers M1SS and BC2_uni_R on all cDNA. The source study handled its data this way. For normalization, 1 million high-quality reads were randomly selected from each sample, with every read carrying a distinct molecular identifier. Reads sharing molecular identifiers were discarded rather than binned into consensus sequences. CDR3 identification, clonotype clustering and error correction used MiTCR with a Q25 quality threshold and the strictest error-elimination algorithm. A nonparametric unseen species model using Euler transformation provided a lower-bound estimate of total TCR beta diversity. TCRdb reprocessed the public reads (quality trimming at Q25 with fastp, clone calling with MiXCR) and kept in-frame beta chains. Each entry merges the rows of one CDR3 protein and shows their most common DNA and genes. The V and J calls reflect TCRdb's pipeline rather than the authors' work. In this sample the table shows about 640,000 distinct CDR3 sequences, 25% to 30% of which occur a single time. The top ten constitute about a sixth of the sample.

From its cysteine to its phenylalanine, the CDR3 spans 15 amino acids. The kept DNA is CDR3 alone, 45 bases in frame from the first base. CDR1 is given as MNHEY and CDR2 as SVGEGT, both from the germline V gene. Relative to germline, V is 5 bases shorter and J is 2 bases shorter, with 15 bases between their ends. The clonotype comes from a woman aged 80 or over in good health. The V gene is TRBV6-2 or TRBV6-3 and the J gene is TRBJ2-5; possibly the D gene is TRBD2, per 6 matching bases. The material sequenced was blood. Here is the DNA: TGTGCCAGCAGTCTCCGGGAGAAGGGGCAAGAGACCCAGTACTTC. This sequence encodes CASSLREKGQETQYF.